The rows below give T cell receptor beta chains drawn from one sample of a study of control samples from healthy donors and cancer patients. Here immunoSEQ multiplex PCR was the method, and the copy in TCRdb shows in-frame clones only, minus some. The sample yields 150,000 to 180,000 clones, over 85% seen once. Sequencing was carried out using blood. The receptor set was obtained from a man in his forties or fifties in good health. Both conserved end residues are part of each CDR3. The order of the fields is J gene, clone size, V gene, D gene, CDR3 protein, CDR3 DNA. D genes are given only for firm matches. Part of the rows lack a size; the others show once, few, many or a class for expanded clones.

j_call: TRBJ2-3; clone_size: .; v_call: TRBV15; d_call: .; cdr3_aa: CATSGRTGTDTQYF; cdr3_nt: TGTGCCACCAGCGGGAGGACAGGCACAGATACGCAGTATTTT
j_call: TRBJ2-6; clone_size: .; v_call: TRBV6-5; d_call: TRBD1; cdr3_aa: CAFGQASGANVLTF; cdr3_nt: TGTGCCTTCGGACAGGCCTCTGGGGCCAACGTCCTGACTTTC
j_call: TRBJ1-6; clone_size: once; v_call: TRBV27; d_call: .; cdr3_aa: CASKRGDNSPLHF; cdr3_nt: TGTGCCAGCAAGAGGGGTGATAATTCACCCCTCCACTTT
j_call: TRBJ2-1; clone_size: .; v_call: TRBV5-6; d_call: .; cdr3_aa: CASSLWAANEQFF; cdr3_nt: TGTGCCAGCAGCTTGTGGGCGGCCAATGAGCAGTTCTTC
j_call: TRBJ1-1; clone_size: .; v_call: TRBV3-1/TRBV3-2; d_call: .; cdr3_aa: CASSQGAPNTEAFF; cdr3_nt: TGTGCCAGCAGCCAGGGTGCCCCGAACACTGAAGCTTTCTTT
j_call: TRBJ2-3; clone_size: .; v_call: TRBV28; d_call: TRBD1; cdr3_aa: CATRGQGLTDTQYF; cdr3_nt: TGTGCCACCCGAGGACAGGGCCTCACAGATACGCAGTATTTT
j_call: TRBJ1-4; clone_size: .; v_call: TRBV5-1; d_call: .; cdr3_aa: CASSDSPRDEKLFF; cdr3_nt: TGCGCCAGCAGCGACAGCCCACGGGATGAAAAACTGTTTTTT
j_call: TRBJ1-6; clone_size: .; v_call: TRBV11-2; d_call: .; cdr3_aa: CASSLGSPLHF; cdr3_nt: TGTGCCAGCAGCCTCGGTTCACCCCTCCACTTT
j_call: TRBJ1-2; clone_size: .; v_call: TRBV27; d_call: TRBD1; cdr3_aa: CASRTRQGQPRGYTF; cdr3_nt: TGTGCCAGCAGGACTCGACAGGGCCAACCCAGGGGCTACACCTTC
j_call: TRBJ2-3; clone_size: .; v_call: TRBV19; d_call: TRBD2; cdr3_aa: CASSILAGGSTDTQYF; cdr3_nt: TGTGCCAGTAGTATACTAGCGGGGGGGAGTACAGATACGCAGTATTTT
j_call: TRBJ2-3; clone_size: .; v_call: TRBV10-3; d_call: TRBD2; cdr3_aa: CAISDSRGADTQYF; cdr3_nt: TGTGCCATCAGTGATTCGCGGGGGGCAGATACGCAGTATTTT
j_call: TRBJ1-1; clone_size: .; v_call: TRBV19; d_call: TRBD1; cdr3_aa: CASSKGGRTGEAFF; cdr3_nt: TGTGCCAGTAGTAAAGGCGGGAGGACAGGAGAAGCTTTCTTT
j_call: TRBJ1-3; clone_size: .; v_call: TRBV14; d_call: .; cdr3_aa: CASSQGLAGNTIYF; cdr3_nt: TGTGCCAGCAGCCAAGGTCTCGCTGGAAACACCATATATTTT
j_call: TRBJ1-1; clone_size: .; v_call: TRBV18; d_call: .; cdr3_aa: CATTGSSMNTEAFF; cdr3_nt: TGTGCCACCACAGGGTCGTCGATGAACACTGAAGCTTTCTTT
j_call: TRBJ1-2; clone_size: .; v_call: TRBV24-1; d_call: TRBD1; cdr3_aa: CATSEGTGGYTF; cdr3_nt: TGTGCCACCAGTGAGGGGACAGGTGGCTACACCTTC
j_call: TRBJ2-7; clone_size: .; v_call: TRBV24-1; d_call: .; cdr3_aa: CATSDLGIDGEQYF; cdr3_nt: TGTGCCACCAGTGATTTGGGGATCGATGGCGAGCAGTACTTC
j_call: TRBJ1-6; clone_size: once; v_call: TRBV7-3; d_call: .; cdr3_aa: CASSPHRDGHYDNSPLHF; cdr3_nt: TGTGCCAGCAGCCCCCACCGGGACGGTCACTATGATAATTCACCCCTCCACTTT
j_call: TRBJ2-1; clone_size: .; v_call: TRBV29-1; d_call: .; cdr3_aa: CSVGRLDNEQFF; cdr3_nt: TGCAGCGTTGGGAGGTTAGACAATGAGCAGTTCTTC
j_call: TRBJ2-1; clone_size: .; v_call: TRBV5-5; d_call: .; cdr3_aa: CASSSSTLAIRLNEQFF; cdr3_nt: TGTGCCAGCAGCTCCTCAACCCTAGCGATAAGACTCAATGAGCAGTTCTTC
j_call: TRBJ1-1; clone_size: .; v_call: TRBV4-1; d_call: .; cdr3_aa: CASSQDPPLGANTEAFF; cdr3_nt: TGCGCCAGCAGCCAAGACCCCCCATTGGGAGCGAACACTGAAGCTTTCTTT
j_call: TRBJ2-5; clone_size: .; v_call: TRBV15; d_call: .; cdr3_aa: CATSPGAGFQETQYF; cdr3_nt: TGTGCCACCAGTCCCGGGGCGGGTTTCCAAGAGACCCAGTACTTC
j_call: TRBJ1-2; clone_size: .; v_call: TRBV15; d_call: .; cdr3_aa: CATSRGGIANYGYTF; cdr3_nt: TGTGCCACCAGCAGAGGAGGAATAGCTAACTATGGCTACACCTTC
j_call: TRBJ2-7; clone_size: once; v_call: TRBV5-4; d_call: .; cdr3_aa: CASSLARGSYEQYF; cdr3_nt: TGTGCCAGCAGCTTGGCCAGGGGCTCCTACGAGCAGTACTTC
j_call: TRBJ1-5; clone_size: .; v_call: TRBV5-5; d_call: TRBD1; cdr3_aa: CASSPQGAAQPQHF; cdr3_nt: TGTGCCAGCAGCCCCCAGGGGGCCGCCCAGCCCCAGCATTTT
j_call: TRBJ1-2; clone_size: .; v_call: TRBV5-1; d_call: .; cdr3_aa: CASSSLSRTNYGYTF; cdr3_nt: TGCGCCAGCAGCTCGTTATCCCGGACAAACTATGGCTACACCTTC
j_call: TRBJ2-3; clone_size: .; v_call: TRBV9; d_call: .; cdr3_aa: CASSDTGTTQYF; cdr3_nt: TGTGCCAGCAGCGACACCGGGACTACGCAGTATTTT
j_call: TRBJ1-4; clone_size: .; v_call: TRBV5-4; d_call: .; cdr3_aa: CASSLSAAGNEKLFF; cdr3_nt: TGTGCCAGCAGCTTGTCGGCTGCGGGCAATGAAAAACTGTTTTTT